Here is one TCR beta chain with its context. The data were produced by immunoSEQ multiplex PCR, yet TCRdb's version contains in-frame clones alone and is incomplete. This table holds some 120,000 clones, around four fifths found once. The source of the sample is a study of blood T cell repertoires in COVID-19. The sequencing sample was made of peripheral blood. The sequence was obtained from a human donor in a cohort sampled during active COVID-19.

The CDR3 nucleotides are TGCGCCAGCAGCTTTCAGGGGGCGGCCTCCAATGAGCAGTTCTTC. Its translation is CASSFQGAASNEQFF. The chain carries TRBV5-1 and TRBJ2-1; TRBD1 agrees at 8 bases. J was trimmed by 6 bases and V by 2 bases; bases with no gene match: 7. Germline loops: CDR1 SGHRS, CDR2 YFSETQ. There are 15 residues in the CDR3.